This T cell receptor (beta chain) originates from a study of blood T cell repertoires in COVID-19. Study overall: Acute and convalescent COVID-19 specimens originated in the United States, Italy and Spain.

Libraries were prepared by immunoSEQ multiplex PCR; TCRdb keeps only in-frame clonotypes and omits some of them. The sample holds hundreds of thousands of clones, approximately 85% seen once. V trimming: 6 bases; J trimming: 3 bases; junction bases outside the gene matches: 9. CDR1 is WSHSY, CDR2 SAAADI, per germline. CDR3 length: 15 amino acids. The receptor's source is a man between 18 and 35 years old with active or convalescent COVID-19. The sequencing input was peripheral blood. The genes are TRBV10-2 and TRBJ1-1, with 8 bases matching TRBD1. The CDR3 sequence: CASRDTGGEDTEAFF. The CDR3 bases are TGCGCCAGCAGAGATACAGGGGGTGAGGACACTGAAGCTTTCTTT.